The present T cell receptor beta chain was sequenced within a study of T cell responses to AZD1222 COVID-19 vaccine. The CDR3 contains 14 residues. The germline V gene has CDR1 LGHDT and CDR2 YNNKEL (reference sequence). V shed 5 bases, J shed 0 bases, and the junction held 0 bases outside the gene matches. This clone appeared a few times. Here immunoSEQ multiplex PCR was the method, and the copy in TCRdb shows in-frame clones only, minus some. Here the sample spans roughly 40,000 clones, approximately 85% being singletons. The specimen was peripheral blood, collected 28 days after the second dose of the MenACWY control vaccine. The TCR comes from an adult who received the MenACWY meningococcal vaccine as a control. J is TRBJ1-5 and V is TRBV3-1 (or the pseudogene TRBV3-2), with TRBD1 matching over 8 bases. The CDR3 bases are TGTGCCAGCAGCGACAGGGGTAGCAATCAGCCCCAGCATTTT. Amino acid sequence: CASSDRGSNQPQHF.